This T cell receptor (beta chain) was identified during a study of T cell responses to AZD1222 COVID-19 vaccine. Study-wide results and limits: AZD1222 recipients seropositive at baseline numbered only 5 or 6.

For this clone: No antigen is known for it.

Generated by immunoSEQ multiplex PCR, the TCRdb table keeps only in-frame clones and is missing some. Of 120,000 or so clones listed, about 90% are singletons. CDR1 and CDR2 from the germline V gene are SGDLS and YYNGEE. This CDR3 has 16 amino acids. Losses at the gene ends were 3 bases for V and 4 bases for J; bases not matched to a gene: 9. This sequence originates from an adult in good health. Material: peripheral blood, obtained on day 0 of AZD1222 vaccination. This chain connects TRBV9 to TRBJ2-3, with 9 bases lining up with TRBD1. The CDR3 is CASSARTGDWADTQYF. The CDR3 region has the DNA TGTGCCAGCAGCGCAAGGACAGGGGATTGGGCAGATACGCAGTATTTT.